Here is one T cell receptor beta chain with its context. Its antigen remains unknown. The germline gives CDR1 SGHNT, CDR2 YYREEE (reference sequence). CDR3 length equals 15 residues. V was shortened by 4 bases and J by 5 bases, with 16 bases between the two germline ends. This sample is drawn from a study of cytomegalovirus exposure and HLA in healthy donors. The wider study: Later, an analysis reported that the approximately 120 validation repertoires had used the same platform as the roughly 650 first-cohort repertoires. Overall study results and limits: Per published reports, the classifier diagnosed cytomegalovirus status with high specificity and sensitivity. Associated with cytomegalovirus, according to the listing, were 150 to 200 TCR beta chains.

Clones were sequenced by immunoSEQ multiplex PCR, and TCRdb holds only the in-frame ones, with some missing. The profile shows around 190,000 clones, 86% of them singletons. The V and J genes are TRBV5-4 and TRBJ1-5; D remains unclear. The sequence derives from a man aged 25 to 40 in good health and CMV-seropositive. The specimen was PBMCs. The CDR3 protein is CASSRGRENHQPQHF. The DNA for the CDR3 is TGTGCCAGCAGCCGAGGGAGGGAGAACCATCAGCCCCAGCATTTT.